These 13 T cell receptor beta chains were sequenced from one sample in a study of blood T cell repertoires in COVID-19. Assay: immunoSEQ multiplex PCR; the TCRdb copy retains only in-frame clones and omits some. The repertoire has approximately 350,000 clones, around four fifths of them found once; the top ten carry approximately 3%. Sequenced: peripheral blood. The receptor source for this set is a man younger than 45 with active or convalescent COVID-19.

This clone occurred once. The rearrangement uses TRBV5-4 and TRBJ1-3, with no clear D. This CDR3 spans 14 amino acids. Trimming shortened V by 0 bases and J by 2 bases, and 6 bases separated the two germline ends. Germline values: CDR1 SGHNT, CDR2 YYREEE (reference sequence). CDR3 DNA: TGTGCCAGCAGCTTGGCGGGGACTGGAAACACCATATATTTT. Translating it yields CASSLAGTGNTIYF.

The CDR3 loop is CATSASPPTGVNSPLHF. The DNA for the CDR3 is TGTGCCACCAGCGCGAGCCCACCGACAGGGGTTAATTCACCCCTCCACTTT. The chain employs TRBV15 and TRBJ1-6, with 8 nucleotides matching TRBD1. V was pared by 5 bases and J by 6 bases, with 12 bases of the junction left unmatched. Germline V gene sequence: CDR1 LNHNV, CDR2 YYDKDF (reference sequence). This CDR3 contains 17 residues.

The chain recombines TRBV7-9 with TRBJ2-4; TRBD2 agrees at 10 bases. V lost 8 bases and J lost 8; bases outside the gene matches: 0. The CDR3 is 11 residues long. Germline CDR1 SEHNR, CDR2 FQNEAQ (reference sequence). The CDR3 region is CASGLADIQYF. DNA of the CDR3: TGTGCCAGCGGACTAGCGGACATTCAGTACTTC.

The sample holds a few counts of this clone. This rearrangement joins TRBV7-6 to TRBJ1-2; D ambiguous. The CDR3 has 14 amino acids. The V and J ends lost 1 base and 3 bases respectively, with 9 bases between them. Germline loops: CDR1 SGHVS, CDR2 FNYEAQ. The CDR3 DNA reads TGTGCCAGCAGCTTAGGTAGATCGGACTATGGCTACACCTTC. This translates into CASSLGRSDYGYTF. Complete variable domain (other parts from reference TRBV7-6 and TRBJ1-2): GAGVSQSPRYKVTKRGQDVALRCDPISGHVSLYWYRQALGQGPEFLTYFNYEAQQDKSGLPNDRFSAERPEGSISTLTIQRTEQRDSAMYRCASSLGRSDYGYTFGSGTRLTVV.

The CDR3: CASSWTPKGYGYTF. The CDR3 region has the DNA TGCGCCAGCAGCTGGACCCCAAAGGGGTATGGCTACACCTTC. J is TRBJ1-2 and V is TRBV5-1, with D possibly TRBD1 on 5 matching bases. With 3 bases removed from V and 5 bases from J, the gap between germline ends came to 14 bases. This CDR3 is built from 14 residues. The germline gives CDR1 SGHRS, CDR2 YFSETQ.

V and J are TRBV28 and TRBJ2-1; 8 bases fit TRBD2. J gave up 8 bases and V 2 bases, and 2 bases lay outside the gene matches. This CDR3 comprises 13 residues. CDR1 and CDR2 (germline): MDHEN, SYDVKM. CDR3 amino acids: CASSLPGGDEQFF. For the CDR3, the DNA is TGTGCCAGCAGTTTACCCGGGGGGGATGAGCAGTTCTTC.

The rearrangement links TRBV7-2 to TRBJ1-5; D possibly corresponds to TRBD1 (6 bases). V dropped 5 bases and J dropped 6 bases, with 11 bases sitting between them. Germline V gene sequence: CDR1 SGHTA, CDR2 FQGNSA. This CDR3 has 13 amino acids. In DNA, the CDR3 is TGTGCCAGCAGCCAGGGGTTCGGTCAGCCCCAGCATTTT. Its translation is CASSQGFGQPQHF.

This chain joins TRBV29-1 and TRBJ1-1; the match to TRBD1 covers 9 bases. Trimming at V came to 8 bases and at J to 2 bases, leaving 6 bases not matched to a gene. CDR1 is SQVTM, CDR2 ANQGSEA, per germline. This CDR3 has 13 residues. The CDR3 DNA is TGCAGCCATACGACAGGGGGTAACACTGAAGCTTTCTTT. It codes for CSHTTGGNTEAFF.

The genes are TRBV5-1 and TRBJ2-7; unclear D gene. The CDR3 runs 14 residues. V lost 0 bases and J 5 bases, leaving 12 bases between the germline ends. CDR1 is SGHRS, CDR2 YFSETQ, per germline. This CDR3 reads CASSLVLLGHEQYF. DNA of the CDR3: TGCGCCAGCAGCTTGGTCCTCCTGGGCCACGAGCAGTACTTC.

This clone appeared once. CDR3 residues: CASSSGRSQHF. The CDR3 nucleotides are TGTGCCAGCAGTTCCGGGAGGTCCCAGCATTTT. The chain couples TRBV12-3 or TRBV12-4 to TRBJ1-5; the D is unclear. Trimming removed 4 bases at V and 11 bases at J, with 9 bases between. The CDR3 spans 11 residues.

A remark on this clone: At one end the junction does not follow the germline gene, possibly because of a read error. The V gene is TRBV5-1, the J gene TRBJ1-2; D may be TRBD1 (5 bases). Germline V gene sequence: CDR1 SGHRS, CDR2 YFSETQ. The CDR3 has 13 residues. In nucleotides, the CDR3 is TGCGCCAGCAGCTTGACCCCCGGTCAAGACAGAGCCTTC. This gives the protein CASSLTPGQDRAF. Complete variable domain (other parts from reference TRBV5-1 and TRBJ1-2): KAGVTQTPRYLIKTRGQQVTLSCSPISGHRSVSWYQQTPGQGLQFLFEYFSETQRNKGNFPGRFSGRQFSNSRSEMNVSTLELGDSALYLCASSLTPGQDRAFGSGTRLTVV.

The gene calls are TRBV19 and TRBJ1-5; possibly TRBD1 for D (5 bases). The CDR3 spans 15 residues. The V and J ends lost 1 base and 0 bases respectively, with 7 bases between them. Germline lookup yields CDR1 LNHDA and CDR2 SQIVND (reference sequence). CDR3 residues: CASSIAGYSNQPQHF. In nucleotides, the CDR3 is TGTGCCAGTAGTATAGCAGGGTATAGCAATCAGCCCCAGCATTTT.

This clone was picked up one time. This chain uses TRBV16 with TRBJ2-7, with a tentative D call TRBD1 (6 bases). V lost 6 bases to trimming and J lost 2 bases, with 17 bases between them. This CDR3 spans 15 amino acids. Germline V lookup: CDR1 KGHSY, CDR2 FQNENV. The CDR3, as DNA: TGTGCCAGCAGTCTAAACCAGGGGTCCGCCTACGAGCAGTACTTC. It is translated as CASSLNQGSAYEQYF.